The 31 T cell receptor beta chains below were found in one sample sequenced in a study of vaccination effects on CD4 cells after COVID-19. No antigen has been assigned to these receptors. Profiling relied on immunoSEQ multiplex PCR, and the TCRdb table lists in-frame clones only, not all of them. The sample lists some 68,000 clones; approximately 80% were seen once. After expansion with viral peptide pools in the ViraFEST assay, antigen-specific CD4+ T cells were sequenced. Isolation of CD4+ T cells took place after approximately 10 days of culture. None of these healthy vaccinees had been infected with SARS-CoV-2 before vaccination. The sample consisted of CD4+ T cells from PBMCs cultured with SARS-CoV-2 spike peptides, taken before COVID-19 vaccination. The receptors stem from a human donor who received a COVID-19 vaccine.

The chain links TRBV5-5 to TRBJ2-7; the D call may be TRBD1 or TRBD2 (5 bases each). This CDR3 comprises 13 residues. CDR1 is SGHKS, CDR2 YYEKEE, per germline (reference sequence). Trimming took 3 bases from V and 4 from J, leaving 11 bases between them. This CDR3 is CASSWGWEYEQYV. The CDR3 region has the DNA TGTGCCAGCAGCTGGGGGTGGGAGTACGAGCAGTACGTC.

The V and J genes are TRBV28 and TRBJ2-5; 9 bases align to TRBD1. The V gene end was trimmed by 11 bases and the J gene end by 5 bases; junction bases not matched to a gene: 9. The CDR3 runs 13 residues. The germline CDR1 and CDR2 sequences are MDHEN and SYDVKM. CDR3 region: CAVQGALLETQYF. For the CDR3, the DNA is TGTGCCGTACAGGGGGCTTTATTGGAGACCCAGTACTTC. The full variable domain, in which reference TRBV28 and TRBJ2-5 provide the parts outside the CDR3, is DVKVTQSSRYLVKRTGEKVFLECVQDMDHENMFWYRQDPGLGLRLIYFSYDVKMKEKGDIPEGYSVSREKKERFSLILESASTNQTSMYLCAVQGALLETQYFGPGTRLLVL.

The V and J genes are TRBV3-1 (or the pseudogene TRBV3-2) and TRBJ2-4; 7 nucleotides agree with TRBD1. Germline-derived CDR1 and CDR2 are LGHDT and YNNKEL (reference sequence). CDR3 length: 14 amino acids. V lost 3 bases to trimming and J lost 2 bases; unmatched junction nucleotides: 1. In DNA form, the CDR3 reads TGTGCCAGCAGCCACAGGGGGACCAAAAACATTCAGTACTTC. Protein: CASSHRGTKNIQYF.

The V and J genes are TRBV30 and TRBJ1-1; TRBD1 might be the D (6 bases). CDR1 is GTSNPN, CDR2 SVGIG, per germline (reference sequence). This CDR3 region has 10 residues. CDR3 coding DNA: TGTGCTTCGACAGGTTTCGAAGCTTTCTTT. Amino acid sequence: CASTGFEAFF.

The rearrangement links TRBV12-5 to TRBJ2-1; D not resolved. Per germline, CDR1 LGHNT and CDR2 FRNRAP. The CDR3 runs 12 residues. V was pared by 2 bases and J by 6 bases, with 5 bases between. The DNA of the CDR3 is TGTGCTAGTGGTTTGCGGTTCAATGAGCAGTTCTTC. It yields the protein CASGLRFNEQFF.

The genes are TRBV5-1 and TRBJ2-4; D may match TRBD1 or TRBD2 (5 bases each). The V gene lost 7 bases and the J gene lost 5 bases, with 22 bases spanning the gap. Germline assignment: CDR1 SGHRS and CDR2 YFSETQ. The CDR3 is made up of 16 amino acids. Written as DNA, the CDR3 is TGCGCCAGCCGCCGGACCCACGAGGGGCCGGAAAACATTCAGTACTTC. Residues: CASRRTHEGPENIQYF.

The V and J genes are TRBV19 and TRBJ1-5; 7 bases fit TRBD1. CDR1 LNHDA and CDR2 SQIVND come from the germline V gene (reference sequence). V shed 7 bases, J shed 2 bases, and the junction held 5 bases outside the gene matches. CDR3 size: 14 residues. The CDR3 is CASNTGQGNQPQHF. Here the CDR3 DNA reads TGTGCCAGTAATACTGGACAGGGCAATCAGCCCCAGCATTTT.

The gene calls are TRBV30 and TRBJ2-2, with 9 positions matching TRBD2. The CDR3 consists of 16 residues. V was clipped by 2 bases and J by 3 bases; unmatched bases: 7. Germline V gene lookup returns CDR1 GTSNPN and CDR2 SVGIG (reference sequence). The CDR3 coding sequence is TGTGCCTGGAGTCGCGGCGGGGGGGCACACACCGGGGAGCTGTTTTTT. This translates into CAWSRGGGAHTGELFF.

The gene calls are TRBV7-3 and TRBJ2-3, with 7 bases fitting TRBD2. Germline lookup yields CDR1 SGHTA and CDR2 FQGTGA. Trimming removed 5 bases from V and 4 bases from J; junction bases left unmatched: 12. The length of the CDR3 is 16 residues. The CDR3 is CASSRNLGGGADTQYF. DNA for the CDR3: TGTGCCAGCAGCCGAAATCTTGGCGGGGGTGCAGATACGCAGTATTTT. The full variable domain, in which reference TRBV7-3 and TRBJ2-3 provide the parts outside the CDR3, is GAGVSQTPSNKVTEKGKYVELRCDPISGHTALYWYRQSLGQGPEFLIYFQGTGAADDSGLPNDRFFAVRPEGSVSTLKIQRTERGDSAVYLCASSRNLGGGADTQYFGPGTRLTVL.

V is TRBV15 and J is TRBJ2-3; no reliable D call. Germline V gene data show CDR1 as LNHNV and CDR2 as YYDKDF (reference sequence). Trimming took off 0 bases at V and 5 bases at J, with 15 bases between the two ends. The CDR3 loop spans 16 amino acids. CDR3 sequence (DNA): TGTGCCACCAGCAGAGAGCGATGGACCCTTCTAGATACGCAGTATTTT. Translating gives CATSRERWTLLDTQYF.

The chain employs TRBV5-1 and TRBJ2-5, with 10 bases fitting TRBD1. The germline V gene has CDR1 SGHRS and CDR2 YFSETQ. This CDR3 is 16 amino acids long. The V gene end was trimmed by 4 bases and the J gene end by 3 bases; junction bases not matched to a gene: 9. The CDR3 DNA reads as TGCGCCAGCAGCCGAAGAACCGGGACAGGGGAAGAGACCCAGTACTTC. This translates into CASSRRTGTGEETQYF.

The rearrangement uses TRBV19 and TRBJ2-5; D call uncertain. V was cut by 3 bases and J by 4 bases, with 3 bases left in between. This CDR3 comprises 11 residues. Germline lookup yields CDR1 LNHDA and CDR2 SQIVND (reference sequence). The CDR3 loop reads CASSISETQYF. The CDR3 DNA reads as TGTGCCAGTAGTATCTCAGAGACCCAGTACTTC.

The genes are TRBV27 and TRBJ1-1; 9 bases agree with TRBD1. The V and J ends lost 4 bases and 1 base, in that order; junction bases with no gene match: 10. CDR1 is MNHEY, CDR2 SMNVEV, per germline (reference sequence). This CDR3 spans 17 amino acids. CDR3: CASSSVSWTGENTEAFF. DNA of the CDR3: TGTGCCAGCAGTTCAGTAAGTTGGACAGGGGAGAACACTGAAGCTTTCTTT.

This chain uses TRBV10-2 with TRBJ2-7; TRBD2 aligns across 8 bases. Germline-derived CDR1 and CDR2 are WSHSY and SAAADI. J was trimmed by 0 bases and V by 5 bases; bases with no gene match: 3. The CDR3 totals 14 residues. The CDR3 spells CASSLTSGSYEQYV. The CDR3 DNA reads TGCGCCAGCAGTCTCACTAGCGGCTCCTACGAGCAGTACGTC.

The CDR3 bases are TGTGCCAGCAGCTTAACGGATACGCAGTATTTT. This encodes CASSLTDTQYF. The rearrangement joins TRBV11-2 to TRBJ2-3, with D unresolved. Trimming left V 2 bases short and J 6 bases short, with 3 bases between. The CDR3 runs 11 residues. In germline, CDR1 is SGHAT, CDR2 FQNNGV.

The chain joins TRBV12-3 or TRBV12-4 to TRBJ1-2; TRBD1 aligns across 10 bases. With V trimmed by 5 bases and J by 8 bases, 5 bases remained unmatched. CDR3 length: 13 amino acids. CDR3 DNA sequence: TGTGCCAGCAGTCTCGACAGGGGGCTGGGCTACACCTTC. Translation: CASSLDRGLGYTF.

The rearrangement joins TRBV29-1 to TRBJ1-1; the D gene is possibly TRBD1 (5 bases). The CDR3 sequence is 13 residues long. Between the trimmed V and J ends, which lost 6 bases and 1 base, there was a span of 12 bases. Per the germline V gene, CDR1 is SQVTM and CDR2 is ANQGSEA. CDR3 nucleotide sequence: TGCAGCGTGGTTGAGGGGACGAACACTGAAGCTTTCTTT. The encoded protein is CSVVEGTNTEAFF. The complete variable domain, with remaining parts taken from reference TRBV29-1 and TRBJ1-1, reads SAVISQKPSRDICQRGTSLTIQCQVDSQVTMMFWYRQQPGQSLTLIATANQGSEATYESGFVIDKFPISRPNLTFSTLTVSNMSPEDSSIYLCSVVEGTNTEAFFGQGTRLTVV.

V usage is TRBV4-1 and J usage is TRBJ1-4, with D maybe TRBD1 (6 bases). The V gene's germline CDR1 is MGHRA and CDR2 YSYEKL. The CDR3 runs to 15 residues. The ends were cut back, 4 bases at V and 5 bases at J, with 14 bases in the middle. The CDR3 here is CASSLGGGGNEKLFF. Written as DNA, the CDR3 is TGCGCCAGCAGCCTGGGGGGCGGGGGCAATGAAAAACTGTTTTTT.

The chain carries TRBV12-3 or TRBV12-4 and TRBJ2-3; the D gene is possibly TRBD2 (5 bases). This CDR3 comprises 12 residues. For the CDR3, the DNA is TGTGTTTCGGGATCAGGCACAGATACGCAGTATTTT. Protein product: CVSGSGTDTQYF.

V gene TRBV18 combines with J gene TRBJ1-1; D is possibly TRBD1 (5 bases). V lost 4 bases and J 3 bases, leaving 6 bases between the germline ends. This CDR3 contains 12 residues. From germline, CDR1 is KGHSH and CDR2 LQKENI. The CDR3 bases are TGTGCCAGCTCACAACAGGACACTGAAGCTTTCTTT. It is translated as CASSQQDTEAFF.

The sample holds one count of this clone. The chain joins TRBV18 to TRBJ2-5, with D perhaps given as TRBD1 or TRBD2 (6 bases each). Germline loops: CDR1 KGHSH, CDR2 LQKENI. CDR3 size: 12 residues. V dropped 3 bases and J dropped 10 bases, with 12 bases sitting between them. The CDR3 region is CASSPDRRDQYF. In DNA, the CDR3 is TGTGCCAGCTCACCCGACAGGAGGGACCAGTACTTC.

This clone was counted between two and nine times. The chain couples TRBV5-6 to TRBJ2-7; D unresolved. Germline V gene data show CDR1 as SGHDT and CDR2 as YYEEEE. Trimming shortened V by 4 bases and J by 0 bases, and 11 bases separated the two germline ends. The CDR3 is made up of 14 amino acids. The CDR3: CASSLGGISYEQYV. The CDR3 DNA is TGTGCCAGCAGCCTTGGCGGAATCTCCTACGAGCAGTACGTC.

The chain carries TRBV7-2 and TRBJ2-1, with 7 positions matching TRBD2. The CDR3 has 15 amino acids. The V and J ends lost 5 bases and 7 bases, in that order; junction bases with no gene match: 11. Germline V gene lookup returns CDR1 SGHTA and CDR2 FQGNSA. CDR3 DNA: TGTGCCAGCAGCGGCGGGGGACTTGGCACGAATGAGCAGTTCTTC. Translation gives CASSGGGLGTNEQFF.

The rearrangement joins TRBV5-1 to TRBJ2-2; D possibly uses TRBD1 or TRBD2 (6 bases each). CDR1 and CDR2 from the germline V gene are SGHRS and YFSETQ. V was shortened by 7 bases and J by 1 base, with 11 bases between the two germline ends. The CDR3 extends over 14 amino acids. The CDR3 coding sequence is TGCGCCAGCGGAGGGACACTGAACACCGGGGAGCTGTTTTTT. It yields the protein CASGGTLNTGELFF.

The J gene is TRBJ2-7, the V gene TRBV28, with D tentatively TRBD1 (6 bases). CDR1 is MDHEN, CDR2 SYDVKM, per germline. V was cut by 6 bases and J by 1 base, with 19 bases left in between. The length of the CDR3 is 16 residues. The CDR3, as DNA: TGTGCCAGCAGAAAACTCGGACAGCTACCGTCCTACGAGCAGTACGTC. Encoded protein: CASRKLGQLPSYEQYV.

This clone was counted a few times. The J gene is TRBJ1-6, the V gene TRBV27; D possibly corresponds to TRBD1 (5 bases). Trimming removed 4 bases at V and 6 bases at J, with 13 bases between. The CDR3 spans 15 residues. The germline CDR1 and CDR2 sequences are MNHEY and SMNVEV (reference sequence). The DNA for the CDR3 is TGTGCCAGCAGTTCCTTTTCGGGGGTTAATTCACCCCTCCACTTT. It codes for CASSSFSGVNSPLHF.

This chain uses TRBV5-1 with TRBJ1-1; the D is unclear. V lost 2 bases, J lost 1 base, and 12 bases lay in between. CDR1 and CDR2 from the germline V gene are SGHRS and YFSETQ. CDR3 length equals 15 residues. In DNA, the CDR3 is TGCGCCAGCAGCTTAAGGTCTGCAGGGAACACTGAAGCTTTCTTT. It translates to CASSLRSAGNTEAFF.

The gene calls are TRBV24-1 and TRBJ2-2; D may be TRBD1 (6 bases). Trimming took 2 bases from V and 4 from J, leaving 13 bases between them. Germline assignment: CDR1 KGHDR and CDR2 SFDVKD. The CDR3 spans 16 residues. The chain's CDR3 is CATSDYLGAGTGELFF. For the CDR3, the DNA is TGTGCCACCAGTGATTACCTGGGGGCGGGCACCGGGGAGCTGTTTTTT.

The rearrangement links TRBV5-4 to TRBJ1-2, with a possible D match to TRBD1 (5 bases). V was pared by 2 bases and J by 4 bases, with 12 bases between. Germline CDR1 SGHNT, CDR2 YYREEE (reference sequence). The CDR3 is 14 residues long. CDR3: CASSLLQESYGYTF. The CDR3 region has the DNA TGTGCCAGCAGCTTACTACAGGAGAGCTATGGCTACACCTTC.

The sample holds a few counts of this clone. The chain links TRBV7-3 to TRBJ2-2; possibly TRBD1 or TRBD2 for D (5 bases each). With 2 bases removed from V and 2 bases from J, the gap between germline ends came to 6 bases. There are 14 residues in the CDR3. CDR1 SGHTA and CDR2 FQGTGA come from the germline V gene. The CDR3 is CASSLGGNTGELFF. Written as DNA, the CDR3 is TGTGCCAGCAGCTTAGGGGGTAACACCGGGGAGCTGTTTTTT.

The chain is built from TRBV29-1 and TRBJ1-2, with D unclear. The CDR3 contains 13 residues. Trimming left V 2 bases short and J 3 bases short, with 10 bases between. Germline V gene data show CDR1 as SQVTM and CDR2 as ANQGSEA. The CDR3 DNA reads TGCAGCGTTGAATATGGAGCGGACTATGGCTACACCTTC. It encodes CSVEYGADYGYTF.